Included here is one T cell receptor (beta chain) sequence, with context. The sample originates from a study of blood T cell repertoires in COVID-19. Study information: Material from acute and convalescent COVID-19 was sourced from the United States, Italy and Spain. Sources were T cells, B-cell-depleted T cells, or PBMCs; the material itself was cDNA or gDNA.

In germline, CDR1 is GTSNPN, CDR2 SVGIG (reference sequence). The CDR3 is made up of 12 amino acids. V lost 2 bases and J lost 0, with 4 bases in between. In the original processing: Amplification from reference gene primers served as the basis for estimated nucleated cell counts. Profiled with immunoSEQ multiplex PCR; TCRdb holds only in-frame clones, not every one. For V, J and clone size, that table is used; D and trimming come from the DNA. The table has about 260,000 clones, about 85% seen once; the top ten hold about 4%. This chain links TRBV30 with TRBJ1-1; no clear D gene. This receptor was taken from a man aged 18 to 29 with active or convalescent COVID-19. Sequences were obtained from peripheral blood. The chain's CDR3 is CAWSTMNTEAFF. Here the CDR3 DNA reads TGTGCCTGGAGTACTATGAACACTGAAGCTTTCTTT.